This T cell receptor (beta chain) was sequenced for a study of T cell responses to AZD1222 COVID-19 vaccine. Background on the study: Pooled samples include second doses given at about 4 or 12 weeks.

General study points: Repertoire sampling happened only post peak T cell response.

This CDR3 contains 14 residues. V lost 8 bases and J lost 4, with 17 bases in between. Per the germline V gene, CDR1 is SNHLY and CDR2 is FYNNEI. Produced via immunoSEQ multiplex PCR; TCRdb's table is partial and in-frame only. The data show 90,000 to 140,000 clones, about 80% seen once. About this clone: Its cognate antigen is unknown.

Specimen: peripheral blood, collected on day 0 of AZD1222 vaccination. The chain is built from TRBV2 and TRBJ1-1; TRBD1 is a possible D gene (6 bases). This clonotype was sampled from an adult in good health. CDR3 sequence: CASHGPFRGTEAFF. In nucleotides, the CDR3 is TGTGCCAGCCACGGGCCTTTCAGGGGCACTGAAGCTTTCTTT.